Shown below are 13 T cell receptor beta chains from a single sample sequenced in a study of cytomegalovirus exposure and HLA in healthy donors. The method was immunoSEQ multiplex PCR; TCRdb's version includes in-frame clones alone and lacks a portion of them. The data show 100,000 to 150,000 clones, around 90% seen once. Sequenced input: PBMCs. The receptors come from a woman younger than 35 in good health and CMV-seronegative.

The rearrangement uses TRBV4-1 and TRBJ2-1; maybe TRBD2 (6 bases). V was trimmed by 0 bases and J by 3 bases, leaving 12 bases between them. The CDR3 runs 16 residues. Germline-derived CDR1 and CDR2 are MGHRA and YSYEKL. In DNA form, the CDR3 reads TGCGCCAGCAGCCAAGATAGCGGCAGGGTCTACAATGAGCAGTTCTTC. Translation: CASSQDSGRVYNEQFF.

The CDR3 reads CASKGGQSTEAFF. The CDR3 DNA sequence: TGTGCCAGTAAGGGGGGGCAGAGCACTGAAGCTTTCTTT. The V and J genes are TRBV19 and TRBJ1-1, with D possibly being TRBD1 (6 bases). Trimming left V 7 bases short and J 4 bases short, with 13 bases between. The length of the CDR3 is 13 residues. Germline V CDR1 and CDR2: LNHDA, SQIVND (reference sequence).

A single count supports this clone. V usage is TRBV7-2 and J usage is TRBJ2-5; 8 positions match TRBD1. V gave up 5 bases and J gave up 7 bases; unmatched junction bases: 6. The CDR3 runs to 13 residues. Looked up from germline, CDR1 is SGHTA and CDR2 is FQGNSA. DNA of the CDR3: TGTGCCAGCAGCCCGGACAGGGCTGGGACCCAGTACTTC. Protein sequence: CASSPDRAGTQYF.

The CDR3: CASSQWDKPYEQYF. Here the CDR3 DNA reads TGCGCCAGCAGCCAATGGGACAAACCCTACGAGCAGTACTTC. The chain carries TRBV4-1 and TRBJ2-7; perhaps TRBD1 as D (6 bases). Trimming removed 2 bases at V and 2 bases at J, with 10 bases between. CDR3 length: 14 amino acids. Germline V CDR1 and CDR2: MGHRA, YSYEKL.

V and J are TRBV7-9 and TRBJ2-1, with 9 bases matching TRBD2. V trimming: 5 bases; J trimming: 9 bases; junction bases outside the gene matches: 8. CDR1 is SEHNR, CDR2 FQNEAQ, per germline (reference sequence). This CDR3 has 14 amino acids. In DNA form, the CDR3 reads TGTGCCAGCAGCACCGGTTCTAGCGGGATTGAGCAGTTCTTC. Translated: CASSTGSSGIEQFF.

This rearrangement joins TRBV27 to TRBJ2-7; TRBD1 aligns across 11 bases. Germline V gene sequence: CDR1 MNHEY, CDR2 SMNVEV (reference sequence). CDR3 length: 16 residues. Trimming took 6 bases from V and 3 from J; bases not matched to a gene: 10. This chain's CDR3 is CASSSPTGTGGYEQYF. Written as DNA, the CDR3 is TGTGCCAGCAGCTCCCCAACCGGGACAGGGGGCTACGAGCAGTACTTC.

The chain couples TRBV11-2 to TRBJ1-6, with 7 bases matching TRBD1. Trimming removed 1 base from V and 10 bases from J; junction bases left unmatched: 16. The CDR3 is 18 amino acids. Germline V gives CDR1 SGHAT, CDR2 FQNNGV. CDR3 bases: TGTGCCAGCAGCTTAGCTCGGCCGCTGACAGGGAGTAACTCACCCCTCCACTTT. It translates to CASSLARPLTGSNSPLHF.

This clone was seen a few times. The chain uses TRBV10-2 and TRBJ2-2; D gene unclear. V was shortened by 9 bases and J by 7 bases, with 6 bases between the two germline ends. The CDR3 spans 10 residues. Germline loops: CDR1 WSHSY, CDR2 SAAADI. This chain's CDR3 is CASLYGELFF. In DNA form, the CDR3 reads TGCGCCAGTCTATACGGGGAGCTGTTTTTT.

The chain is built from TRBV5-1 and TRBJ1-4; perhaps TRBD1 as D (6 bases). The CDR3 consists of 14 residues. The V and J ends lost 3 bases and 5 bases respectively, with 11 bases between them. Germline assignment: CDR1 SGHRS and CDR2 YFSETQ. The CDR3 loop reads CASSSGQLNEKLFF. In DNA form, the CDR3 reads TGCGCCAGCAGCTCAGGACAGTTGAATGAAAAACTGTTTTTT.

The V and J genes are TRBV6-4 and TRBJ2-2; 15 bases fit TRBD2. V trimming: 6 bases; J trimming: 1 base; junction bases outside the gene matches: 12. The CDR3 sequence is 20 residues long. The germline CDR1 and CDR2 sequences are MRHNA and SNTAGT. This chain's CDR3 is CASRPRAGLAGGQNTGELFF. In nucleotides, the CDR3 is TGTGCCAGCAGGCCAAGAGCGGGACTAGCGGGGGGCCAGAACACCGGGGAGCTGTTTTTT.

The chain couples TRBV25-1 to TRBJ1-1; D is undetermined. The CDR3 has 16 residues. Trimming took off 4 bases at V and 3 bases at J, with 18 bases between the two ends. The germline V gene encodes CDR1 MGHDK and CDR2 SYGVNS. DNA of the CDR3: TGTGCCAGCAGTGGGGATTGGGAGACACTTGACACTGAAGCTTTCTTT. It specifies CASSGDWETLDTEAFF.

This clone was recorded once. This CDR3 is CASSSGQGSDTQYF. The CDR3 coding sequence is TGTGCCAGCAGCTCCGGACAGGGATCAGATACGCAGTATTTT. The V and J genes are TRBV6-5 and TRBJ2-3; 8 bases map to TRBD1. Germline CDR1 is MNHEY and CDR2 is SVGAGI. V lost 6 bases and J lost 4; bases outside the gene matches: 6. The CDR3 is 14 residues long.

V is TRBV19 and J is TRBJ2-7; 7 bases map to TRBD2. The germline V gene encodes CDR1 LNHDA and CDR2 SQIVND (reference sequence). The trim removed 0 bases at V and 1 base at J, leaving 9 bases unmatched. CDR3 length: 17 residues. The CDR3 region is CASSIDLASGKSYEQYF. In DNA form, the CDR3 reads TGTGCCAGTAGTATAGATTTGGCTAGCGGCAAATCCTACGAGCAGTACTTC.